This TCR beta chain was retrieved from a study of neurological immune-mediated disorders. TCRdb reanalysed the 5' RACE reads using MiXCR and keeps one entry per CDR3 protein. The sample holds over 45,000 distinct CDR3 sequences, over 3.5% seen once. This CDR3 spans 15 amino acids. Germline values: CDR1 KGHDR, CDR2 SFDVKD. V shed 4 bases and J 7 bases; nucleotides not matched to a gene: 6. This clonotype was counted ten times or more. The sequencing sample was made of CD4+ T cells from blood. The chain recombines TRBV24-1 with TRBJ2-1; the match to TRBD1 covers 10 bases. The sequence came from a woman in her forties with multiple sclerosis. DNA for the CDR3: TGTGCCACCAGTGACCCGGGACAGGGGAGTAATGAGCAGTTCTTC. Translation gives CATSDPGQGSNEQFF.